This T cell receptor (beta chain) was captured by sequencing in a study of blood T cell repertoires in COVID-19. Study information: COVID-19 samples from acute and convalescent phases originated in the United States, Italy and Spain. T cells, B-cell-depleted T cells, or PBMCs provided the cDNA or gDNA that served as material.

Adults between about 18 and 89 years of age took part from fewer than 30 US areas. Measured with immunoSEQ multiplex PCR; TCRdb has only the in-frame clones, and not every one. The repertoire holds a few hundred thousand clones, with 80% to 85% as singletons. This sequence was found in a woman aged 45-59 years who had recovered from COVID-19. Source material: PBMCs or T cells enriched from blood (not recorded which).

CDR3 region: CAWSKKTGTGGINQPQHF. CDR3 DNA: TGTGCCTGGAGTAAGAAAACCGGGACAGGGGGGATCAATCAGCCCCAGCATTTT. The chain combines TRBV30 with TRBJ1-5; 11 bases are shared with TRBD1. The CDR3 is 18 residues long. V lost 2 bases and J lost 3; bases outside the gene matches: 12. Germline CDR1 GTSNPN, CDR2 SVGIG (reference sequence).